This T cell receptor (beta chain) was recovered during a study of blood T cell repertoires in COVID-19. Overall study: The cDNA or gDNA used as material had been derived from T cells, B-cell-depleted T cells, or PBMCs.

The Seattle site enrolled patients during active infection and followed them longitudinally. Repertoires were generated with immunoSEQ multiplex PCR, while TCRdb's copy carries only in-frame clones and drops some. The sample lists approximately 290,000 clones, roughly 84% occurring once. Germline V gives CDR1 MDHEN, CDR2 SYDVKM. This CDR3 has 18 amino acids. J lost 3 bases, V lost 5 bases, and 16 bases had no gene match. The sequence was collected from a person between 70 and 80 years old with COVID-19, enrolled during active disease. Material: peripheral blood. This sequence joins TRBV28 and TRBJ2-7, with TRBD1 identical over 10 bases. The CDR3 here is CASSALVAGQGLFYEQYF. CDR3 DNA sequence: TGTGCCAGCAGTGCCCTCGTTGCGGGACAGGGGCTATTCTACGAGCAGTACTTC.